One sample yielded the 29 T cell receptor beta chains listed below, sequenced in a study of T-cell memory formation after mild COVID-19. MiXCR was run by TCRdb on the 5' RACE reads, yielding one entry per CDR3 protein. Of some 340,000 distinct CDR3 sequences listed, under 15% are singletons. Sequences were obtained from PBMCs or a T cell subset sorted from them (not recorded which). The receptor set was obtained from a young man who had mild COVID-19 (a few samples of this study predate the infection). Cell type and time point are not known.

The V gene is TRBV25-1, the J gene TRBJ2-3; TRBD2 matches 10 bases. V lost 7 bases and J lost 4; bases outside the gene matches: 5. The CDR3 length is 14 residues. CDR1 is MGHDK and CDR2 is SYGVNS in the germline V gene. CDR3 bases: TGTGCCAGCACCGTAGCGGGGGGATCAGATACGCAGTATTTT. Encoded protein: CASTVAGGSDTQYF. The entire variable domain, with the rest obtained from reference TRBV25-1 and TRBJ2-3, is as follows: EADIYQTPRYLVIGTGKKITLECSQTMGHDKMYWYQQDPGMELHLIHYSYGVNSTEKGDLSSESTVSRIRTEHFPLTLESARPSHTSQYLCASTVAGGSDTQYFGPGTRLTVL.

This clonotype was recorded at least ten times. This rearrangement joins TRBV9 to TRBJ1-3; no clear D. Trimming took 0 bases from V and 2 from J, leaving 9 bases between them. The length of the CDR3 is 15 residues. In germline, CDR1 is SGDLS, CDR2 YYNGEE. CDR3 sequence (DNA): TGTGCCAGCAGCGTAGCTTCCGGAGCTGGAAACACCATATATTTT. This codes for CASSVASGAGNTIYF. Looking up the rest from reference TRBV9 and TRBJ1-3 gives the full variable domain: DSGVTQTPKHLITATGQRVTLRCSPRSGDLSVYWYQQSLDQGLQFLIQYYNGEERAKGNILERFSAQQFPDLHSELNLSSLELGDSALYFCASSVASGAGNTIYFGEGSWLTVV.

V and J are TRBV12-3 or TRBV12-4 and TRBJ2-1; 11 bases map to TRBD2. With V trimmed by 3 bases and J by 5 bases, 3 bases remained unmatched. This CDR3 contains 15 residues. The CDR3 nucleotides are TGTGCCAGCAGTTTGTCTAGCGGGGGGCACAATGAGCAGTTCTTC. Amino acid sequence: CASSLSSGGHNEQFF.

This rearrangement joins TRBV5-1 to TRBJ1-1, with D perhaps TRBD1 (5 bases). The CDR3 sequence is 13 residues long. Germline V gene lookup returns CDR1 SGHRS and CDR2 YFSETQ. The ends were cut back, 4 bases at V and 4 bases at J, with 11 bases in the middle. CDR3 in DNA: TGCGCCAGCAGCCTCTCAGGGATCACTGAAGCTTTCTTT. Translating it yields CASSLSGITEAFF.

This clonotype has a handful of counts. The rearrangement links TRBV3-1 to TRBJ2-5; D call uncertain. The CDR3 spans 14 residues. The V gene lost 4 bases and the J gene lost 5 bases, with 14 bases spanning the gap. Germline-derived CDR1 and CDR2 are LGHDT and YNNKEL (reference sequence). The DNA of the CDR3 is TGTGCCAGCAGCCTATTACTCGCCCCGGAGACCCAGTACTTC. This sequence encodes CASSLLLAPETQYF.

This clonotype has at least ten counts. The rearrangement links TRBV7-9 to TRBJ1-2; D is unclear. This CDR3 has 12 amino acids. V lost 2 bases and J 4 bases, leaving 5 bases between the germline ends. In germline, CDR1 is SEHNR, CDR2 FQNEAQ (reference sequence). The CDR3 spells CASSLSPYGYTF. CDR3 DNA sequence: TGTGCCAGCAGCTTAAGTCCCTATGGCTACACCTTC. Filled out from reference TRBV7-9 and TRBJ1-2, the complete variable domain reads DTGVSQNPRHKITKRGQNVTFRCDPISEHNRLYWYRQTLGQGPEFLTYFQNEAQLEKSRLLSDRFSAERPKGSFSTLEIQRTEQGDSAMYLCASSLSPYGYTFGSGTRLTVV.

The chain has TRBV5-4 and TRBJ2-7, with unresolved D. Deletions cut 0 bases from V and 0 bases from J, with 10 bases between. This CDR3 is 15 amino acids long. The germline gives CDR1 SGHNT, CDR2 YYREEE (reference sequence). The CDR3 region is CASSLAAFTSYEQYF. In nucleotides, the CDR3 is TGTGCCAGCAGCTTGGCCGCCTTTACCTCCTACGAGCAGTACTTC.

The rearrangement links TRBV9 to TRBJ1-6; D may be TRBD1 (5 bases). Germline V gene data show CDR1 as SGDLS and CDR2 as YYNGEE. This CDR3 region has 16 residues. V lost 3 bases, J lost 10 bases, and 20 bases lay in between. The CDR3 DNA follows: TGTGCCAGCAGCGCAACCGGGACTACCTCCACCTCACCCCTCCACTTT. It yields the protein CASSATGTTSTSPLHF. The whole variable domain, remainder taken from reference TRBV9 and TRBJ1-6, is DSGVTQTPKHLITATGQRVTLRCSPRSGDLSVYWYQQSLDQGLQFLIQYYNGEERAKGNILERFSAQQFPDLHSELNLSSLELGDSALYFCASSATGTTSTSPLHFGNGTRLTVT.

The chain uses TRBV4-2 and TRBJ1-1; D gene unclear. Trimming took off 0 bases at V and 0 bases at J, with 11 bases between the two ends. Germline CDR1 is LGHNA and CDR2 is YNFKEQ. CDR3 length: 16 amino acids. CDR3 nucleotides: TGTGCCAGCAGCCAAGATGGAAGGGCAATGAACACTGAAGCTTTCTTT. This sequence encodes CASSQDGRAMNTEAFF.

The chain links TRBV7-3 to TRBJ2-1; D ambiguous. Trimming left V 3 bases short and J 3 bases short, with 6 bases between. Germline V lookup: CDR1 SGHTA, CDR2 FQGTGA. The length of the CDR3 is 13 residues. For the CDR3, the DNA is TGTGCCAGCAGCTTGTGGGACTACAATGAGCAGTTCTTC. Amino acids: CASSLWDYNEQFF.

This sequence joins TRBV7-8 and TRBJ2-2; D perhaps matches TRBD2 (5 bases). Per the germline V gene, CDR1 is SGHVS and CDR2 is FQNEAQ. CDR3 size: 13 residues. Trimming pared 6 bases from V and 6 bases from J, leaving 11 bases between. The CDR3 bases are TGTGCCAGCAGAAACAGCGGACCCGGGGAGCTGTTTTTT. Protein sequence: CASRNSGPGELFF.

This clonotype has only one observation. V usage is TRBV18 and J usage is TRBJ2-5, with 8 positions matching TRBD2. The CDR3 spans 20 residues. J lost 4 bases, V lost 2 bases, and 21 bases had no gene match. CDR1 and CDR2 (germline): KGHSH, LQKENI. The CDR3 region is CASSPYRLALASWGGETQYF. CDR3 DNA sequence: TGTGCCAGCTCACCATACCGACTAGCGCTCGCCTCATGGGGGGGAGAGACCCAGTACTTC.

The J gene is TRBJ2-5, the V gene TRBV12-3 or TRBV12-4; 7 bases match TRBD1. The trim removed 3 bases at V and 2 bases at J, leaving 3 bases unmatched. The CDR3 spans 14 residues. The CDR3 loop is CASSFPDRQETQYF. CDR3 nucleotide sequence: TGTGCCAGCAGTTTTCCGGACAGGCAAGAGACCCAGTACTTC.

A few counts support this clonotype. The V gene is TRBV5-1, the J gene TRBJ1-5; D may be TRBD1 (5 bases). CDR1 SGHRS and CDR2 YFSETQ come from the germline V gene. The CDR3 runs to 15 residues. Between the trimmed V and J ends, which lost 4 bases and 2 bases, there was a span of 13 bases. CDR3 sequence reads: CASSTGQGGNQPQHF. CDR3 in DNA: TGCGCCAGCAGCACCGGCCAGGGAGGCAATCAGCCCCAGCATTTT.

This clonotype was counted only a few times. This chain links TRBV5-1 with TRBJ1-1; D is unresolved. The CDR3 contains 14 residues. From germline, CDR1 is SGHRS and CDR2 YFSETQ. V was cut by 1 base and J by 3 bases, with 10 bases left in between. CDR3 amino acids: CASSLYGPDTEAFF. DNA for the CDR3: TGCGCCAGCAGCTTGTACGGCCCCGACACTGAAGCTTTCTTT.

This clonotype was counted between two and nine times. This rearrangement joins TRBV28 to TRBJ2-3; TRBD1 might be the D (5 bases). V lost 2 bases to trimming and J lost 1 base, with 10 bases between them. CDR1 is MDHEN, CDR2 SYDVKM, per germline. The CDR3 is made up of 15 amino acids. The CDR3 nucleotides are TGTGCCAGCAGTTTAACCAGGGCGGGCACAGATACGCAGTATTTT. Translating it yields CASSLTRAGTDTQYF.

The rearrangement uses TRBV18 and TRBJ2-1; D perhaps matches TRBD1 (6 bases). Germline CDR1 reads KGHSH; CDR2 reads LQKENI. The CDR3 runs 15 residues. V lost 0 bases to trimming and J lost 3 bases, with 9 bases between them. The CDR3 reads CASSPPGTLYNEQFF. The DNA for the CDR3 is TGTGCCAGCTCACCACCAGGGACACTCTACAATGAGCAGTTCTTC. Drawing the rest from reference TRBV18 and TRBJ2-1, the complete variable domain is NAGVMQNPRHLVRRRGQEARLRCSPMKGHSHVYWYRQLPEEGLKFMVYLQKENIIDESGMPKERFSAEFPKEGPSILRIQQVVRGDSAAYFCASSPPGTLYNEQFFGPGTRLTVL.

The chain carries TRBV30 and TRBJ2-2, with D possibly matching TRBD1 (5 bases). The CDR3 runs to 13 residues. The germline gives CDR1 GTSNPN, CDR2 SVGIG (reference sequence). V was clipped by 0 bases and J by 6 bases, with 8 bases between them. The DNA of the CDR3 is TGTGCCTGGAGTGTTTCCAGGGCCGGGGAGCTGTTTTTT. This sequence encodes CAWSVSRAGELFF.

The V and J genes are TRBV7-2 and TRBJ1-1, with TRBD1 matching 7 bases. Per the germline V gene, CDR1 is SGHTA and CDR2 is FQGNSA. The CDR3 has 12 residues. V gave up 6 bases and J gave up 6 bases; unmatched junction bases: 4. The CDR3 sequence is CASSQGVPEAFF. Here the CDR3 DNA reads TGTGCCAGCAGTCAGGGGGTACCTGAAGCTTTCTTT.

This clonotype was detected a few times. The J gene is TRBJ2-1, the V gene TRBV4-1, with D uncertain. Deletions cut 3 bases from V and 10 bases from J, with 10 bases between. CDR1 and CDR2 from the germline V gene are MGHRA and YSYEKL. The CDR3 is 12 residues long. The DNA of the CDR3 is TGCGCCAGCAGCCACCAGTCGGCGGAGCAGTTCTTC. Protein product: CASSHQSAEQFF.

This sequence joins TRBV5-6 and TRBJ1-2; D remains ambiguous. This CDR3 region has 10 residues. The V end lost 2 bases, the J end lost 11 bases, and 7 bases lay between the germline ends. CDR1 SGHDT and CDR2 YYEEEE come from the germline V gene. The DNA of the CDR3 is TGTGCCAGCAGCTTTGCCCCGTACACCTTC. It specifies CASSFAPYTF.

This chain links TRBV24-1 with TRBJ2-3; D is ambiguous. The CDR3 is made up of 17 amino acids. V gave up 3 bases and J gave up 0 bases, with 15 bases separating them. CDR1 is KGHDR and CDR2 is SFDVKD in the germline V gene. The CDR3 reads CATSDPLGRSSTDTQYF. The CDR3 bases are TGTGCCACCAGTGATCCCCTGGGCAGATCTAGCACAGATACGCAGTATTTT.

This clonotype was detected only a few times. This sequence joins TRBV6-6 and TRBJ2-1, with a possible D match to TRBD2 (6 bases). CDR1 is MNHNY, CDR2 SVGAGI, per germline (reference sequence). With 0 bases removed from V and 16 bases from J, the gap between germline ends came to 16 bases. This CDR3 has 13 residues. In DNA form, the CDR3 reads TGTGCCAGCAGTTACTCTCTCGGGGGATCCGACTTCTTC. It is translated as CASSYSLGGSDFF.

This clonotype was observed many times. This sequence joins TRBV11-2 and TRBJ2-1, with D tentatively TRBD1 (6 bases). This CDR3 contains 16 residues. Trimming cost V 1 base and J 2 bases, with 12 bases left between them. From germline, CDR1 is SGHAT and CDR2 FQNNGV. CDR3 in amino acids: CASSLVQGGAYNEQFF. Written as DNA, the CDR3 is TGTGCCAGCAGCTTAGTACAGGGTGGGGCCTACAATGAGCAGTTCTTC.

This clonotype appeared a few times. V is TRBV12-3 or TRBV12-4 and J is TRBJ2-7; D is possibly TRBD1 or TRBD2 (5 bases each). The CDR3 spans 14 residues. The V gene lost 3 bases and the J gene lost 6 bases, with 15 bases spanning the gap. In DNA form, the CDR3 reads TGTGCCAGCAGTTTCGGGACCCTTAACCGCGAGCAGTACTTC. This gives the protein CASSFGTLNREQYF.

This clonotype was counted a few times. V usage is TRBV7-7 and J usage is TRBJ2-5; TRBD2 aligns across 9 bases. CDR1 is SSHAT and CDR2 is FNYEAQ in the germline V gene (reference sequence). This CDR3 has 15 residues. With V trimmed by 4 bases and J by 4 bases, 7 bases remained unmatched. The CDR3 nucleotides read TGTGCCAGCAGCTCGGATAGCGGGGGTATAGAGACCCAGTACTTC. It yields the protein CASSSDSGGIETQYF.

The chain employs TRBV5-6 and TRBJ2-1; the D is unclear. This CDR3 is 14 amino acids long. The germline V gene encodes CDR1 SGHDT and CDR2 YYEEEE. Trimming stripped 2 bases from V and 5 bases from J, with 11 bases between. In DNA form, the CDR3 reads TGTGCCAGCAGCTTAGTGACAACTGACAATGAGCAGTTCTTC. Its protein product is CASSLVTTDNEQFF. Full variable domain (remainder filled in from reference TRBV5-6 and TRBJ2-1): DAGVTQSPTHLIKTRGQQVTLRCSPKSGHDTVSWYQQALGQGPQFIFQYYEEEERQRGNFPDRFSGHQFPNYSSELNVNALLLGDSALYLCASSLVTTDNEQFFGPGTRLTVL.

The rearrangement uses TRBV5-1 and TRBJ2-4, with TRBD1 identical over 9 bases. Germline CDR1 reads SGHRS; CDR2 reads YFSETQ. The CDR3 loop spans 15 amino acids. V lost 7 bases to trimming and J lost 3 bases; unmatched junction nucleotides: 8. The CDR3, as DNA: TGCGCCAGCGGGGAGGGGGACAGGGACAAAAACATTCAGTACTTC. The encoded protein is CASGEGDRDKNIQYF.

This clonotype has just a few counts. The genes are TRBV2 and TRBJ2-5, with TRBD1 as a possible D gene (7 bases). CDR3 length: 15 residues. The germline V and J ends were trimmed by 2 bases and 4 bases, with 14 bases remaining between them. Per the germline V gene, CDR1 is SNHLY and CDR2 is FYNNEI. CDR3 amino acids: CASSERRGRGETQYF. The DNA for the CDR3 is TGTGCCAGCAGTGAAAGGAGGGGGCGCGGAGAGACCCAGTACTTC.